This T cell receptor beta chain emerged from a study of T cell clusters in autoimmune cytopenias. Each sample's input was 250 ng genomic DNA, 38,000 or so genome equivalents. This CDR3 is 14 amino acids long. In germline, CDR1 is SEHNR, CDR2 FQNEAQ (reference sequence). TRB rearrangements were amplified by touch-down multiplex PCR with mixed TRB-A/B primers. For each CDR3 protein, TCRdb gives one entry from its re-call of the multiplex PCR reads, without DNA. This sample's clone table lists over 2,500 distinct CDR3 sequences. Considering frequency, this clonotype is medium-sized. The TCR sequence derives from a human donor with an autoimmune cytopenia, with autoimmune hepatitis or in good health (not recorded which). Material for sequencing was peripheral blood. The rearrangement uses TRBV7-9 and TRBJ2-6. The CDR3 region is CASSLSTGANVLTF.